The T cell receptor beta chain described here comes from a study of blood T cell repertoires in COVID-19. About the study: Sources were T cells, B-cell-depleted T cells, or PBMCs; the material itself was cDNA or gDNA.

Per the study methods: Researchers report that nucleated cell counts were estimated from reference gene primer amplification. Measured with immunoSEQ multiplex PCR; TCRdb has only the in-frame clones, and not every one. V and J calls and clone size follow that table, whereas D and trimming were derived from the DNA. The sample records over 200,000 clones, roughly 89% being singletons. Participants were aged roughly 18 to 89 years from around 25 US areas. This CDR3 has 15 residues. Germline CDR1 and CDR2: MDHEN and SYDVKM. V lost 5 bases to trimming and J lost 10 bases; unmatched junction nucleotides: 9.

The sequenced sample was PBMCs or T cells enriched from blood (not recorded which). The sequence was collected from a woman aged 40 to 50 who had recovered from COVID-19. The V and J genes are TRBV28 and TRBJ2-1; 12 nucleotides line up with TRBD2. DNA for the CDR3: TGTGCCAGCAGTCCTGGACTAGCGGGATGGTTGGAGCAGTTCTTC. This gives the protein CASSPGLAGWLEQFF.